This paragraph covers one T cell receptor beta chain sequence. The data originate from a study of T cell changes during pregnancy in multiple sclerosis. From germline, CDR1 is KGHSH and CDR2 LQKENI. The ends lost 4 bases at V and 6 bases at J; junction bases unmatched: 2. The CDR3 loop spans 14 amino acids. Measured with immunoSEQ multiplex PCR; TCRdb has only the in-frame clones, and not every one. The sample yields over 70,000 clones, 80% to 95% seen once. The sequence was obtained from a female donor in good health, enrolled as a control in a pregnancy study. This material consisted of peripheral blood, taken in the third trimester of pregnancy. The chain links TRBV18 to TRBJ1-4, with TRBD1 identical over 10 bases. The CDR3 bases are TGTGCCAGCTCACGGGACAGGGGCCATGAAAAACTGTTTTTT. It translates to CASSRDRGHEKLFF.